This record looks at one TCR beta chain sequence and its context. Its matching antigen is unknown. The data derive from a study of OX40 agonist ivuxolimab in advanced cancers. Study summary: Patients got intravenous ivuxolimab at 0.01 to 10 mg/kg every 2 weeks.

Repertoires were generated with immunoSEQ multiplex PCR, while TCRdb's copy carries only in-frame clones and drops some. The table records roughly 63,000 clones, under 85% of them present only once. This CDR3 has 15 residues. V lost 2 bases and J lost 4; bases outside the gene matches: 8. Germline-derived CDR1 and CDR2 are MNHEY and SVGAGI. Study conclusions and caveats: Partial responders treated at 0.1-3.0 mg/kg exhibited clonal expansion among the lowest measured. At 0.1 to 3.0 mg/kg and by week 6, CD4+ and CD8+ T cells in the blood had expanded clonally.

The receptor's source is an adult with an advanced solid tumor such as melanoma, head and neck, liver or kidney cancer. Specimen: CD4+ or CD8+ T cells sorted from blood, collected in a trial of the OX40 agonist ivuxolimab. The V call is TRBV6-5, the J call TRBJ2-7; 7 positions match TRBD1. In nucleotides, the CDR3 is TGTGCCAGCAGTTACGAGACAGGGCCAGGGTACGAGCAGTACTTC. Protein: CASSYETGPGYEQYF.